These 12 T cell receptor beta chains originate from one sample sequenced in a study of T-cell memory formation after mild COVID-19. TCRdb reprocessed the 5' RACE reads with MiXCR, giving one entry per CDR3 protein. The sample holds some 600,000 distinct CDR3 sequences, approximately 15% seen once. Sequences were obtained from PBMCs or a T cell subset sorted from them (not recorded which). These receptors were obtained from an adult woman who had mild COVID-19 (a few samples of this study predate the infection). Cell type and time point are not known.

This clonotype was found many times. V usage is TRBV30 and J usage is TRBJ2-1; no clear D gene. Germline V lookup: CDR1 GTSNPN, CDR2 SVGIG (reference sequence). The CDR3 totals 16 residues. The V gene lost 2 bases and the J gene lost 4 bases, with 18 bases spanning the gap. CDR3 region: CAWSYLRFASYNEQFF. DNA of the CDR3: TGTGCCTGGAGTTACTTACGCTTTGCAAGTTACAATGAGCAGTTCTTC.

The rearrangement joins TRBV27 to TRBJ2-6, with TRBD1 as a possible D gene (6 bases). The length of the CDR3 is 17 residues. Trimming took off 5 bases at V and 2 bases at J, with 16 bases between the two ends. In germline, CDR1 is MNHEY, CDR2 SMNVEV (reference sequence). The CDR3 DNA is TGTGCCAGCAGTCTCGGGGCAGGGGTACCTGGGGCCAACGTCCTGACTTTC. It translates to CASSLGAGVPGANVLTF.

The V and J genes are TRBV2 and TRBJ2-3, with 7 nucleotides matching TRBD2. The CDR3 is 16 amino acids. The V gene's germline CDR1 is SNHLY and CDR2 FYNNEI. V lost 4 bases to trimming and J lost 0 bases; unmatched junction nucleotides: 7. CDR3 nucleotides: TGTGCCAGCAGTGTTCGGTGGGGGGGGAGCACAGATACGCAGTATTTT. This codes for CASSVRWGGSTDTQYF.

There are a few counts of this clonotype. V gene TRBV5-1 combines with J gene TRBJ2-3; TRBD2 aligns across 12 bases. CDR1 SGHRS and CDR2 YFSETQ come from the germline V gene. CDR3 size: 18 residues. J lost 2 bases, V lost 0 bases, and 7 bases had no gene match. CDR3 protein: CASSLAWTSGVYTDTQYF. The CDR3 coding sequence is TGCGCCAGCAGCTTGGCCTGGACTAGCGGGGTCTACACAGATACGCAGTATTTT.

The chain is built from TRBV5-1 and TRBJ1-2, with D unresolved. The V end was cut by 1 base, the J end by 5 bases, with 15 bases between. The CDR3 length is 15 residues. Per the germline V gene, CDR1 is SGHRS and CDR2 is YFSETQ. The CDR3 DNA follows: TGCGCCAGCAGCTTGAACACCGAACCACTATATGGCTACACCTTC. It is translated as CASSLNTEPLYGYTF.

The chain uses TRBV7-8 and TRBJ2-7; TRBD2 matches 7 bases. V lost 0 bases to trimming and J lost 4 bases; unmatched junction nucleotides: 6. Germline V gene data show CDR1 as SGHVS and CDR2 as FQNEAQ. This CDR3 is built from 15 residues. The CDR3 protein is CASSLAGGVLYEQYF. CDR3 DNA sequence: TGTGCCAGCAGCTTAGCGGGGGGGGTCCTTTACGAGCAGTACTTC.

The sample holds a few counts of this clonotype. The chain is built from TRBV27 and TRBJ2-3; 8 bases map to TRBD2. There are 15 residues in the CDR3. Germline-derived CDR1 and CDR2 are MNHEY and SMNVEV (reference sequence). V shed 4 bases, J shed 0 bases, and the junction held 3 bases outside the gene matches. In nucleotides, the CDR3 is TGTGCCAGCAGTTGGGTAGCGGGAAGCACAGATACGCAGTATTTT. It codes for CASSWVAGSTDTQYF.

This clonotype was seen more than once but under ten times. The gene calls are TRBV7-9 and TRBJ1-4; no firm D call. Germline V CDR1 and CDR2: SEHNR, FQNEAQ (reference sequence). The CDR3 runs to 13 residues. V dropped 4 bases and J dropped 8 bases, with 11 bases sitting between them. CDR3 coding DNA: TGTGCCAGCAGCTCGTACAGCATCGAAAAACTGTTTTTT. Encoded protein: CASSSYSIEKLFF. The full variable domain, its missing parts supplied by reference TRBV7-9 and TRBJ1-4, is DTGVSQNPRHKITKRGQNVTFRCDPISEHNRLYWYRQTLGQGPEFLTYFQNEAQLEKSRLLSDRFSAERPKGSFSTLEIQRTEQGDSAMYLCASSSYSIEKLFFGSGTQLSVL.

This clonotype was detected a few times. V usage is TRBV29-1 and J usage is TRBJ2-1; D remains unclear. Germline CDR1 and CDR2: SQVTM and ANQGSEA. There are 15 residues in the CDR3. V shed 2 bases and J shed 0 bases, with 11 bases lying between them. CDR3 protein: CSVESDSSSYNEQFF. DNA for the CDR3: TGCAGCGTTGAAAGTGATAGCAGCTCCTACAATGAGCAGTTCTTC.

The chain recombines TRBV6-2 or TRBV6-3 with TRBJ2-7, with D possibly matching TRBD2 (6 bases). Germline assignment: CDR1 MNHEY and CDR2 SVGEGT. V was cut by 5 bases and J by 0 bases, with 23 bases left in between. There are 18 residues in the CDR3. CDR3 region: CASSPRGSGLLVSYEQYF. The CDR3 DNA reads TGTGCCAGCAGTCCCCGAGGTAGCGGTCTCCTCGTCTCCTACGAGCAGTACTTC.

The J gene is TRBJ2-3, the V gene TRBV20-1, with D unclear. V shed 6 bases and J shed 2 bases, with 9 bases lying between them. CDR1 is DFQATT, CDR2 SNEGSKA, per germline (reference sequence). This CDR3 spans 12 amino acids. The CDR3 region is CSARTHTDTQYF. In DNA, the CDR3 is TGCAGTGCAAGAACACACACAGATACGCAGTATTTT.

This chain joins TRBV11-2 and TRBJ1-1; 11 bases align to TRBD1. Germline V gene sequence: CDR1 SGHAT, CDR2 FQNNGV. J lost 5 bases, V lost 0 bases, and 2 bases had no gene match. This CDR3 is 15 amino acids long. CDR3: CASSLDRDRGTEAFF. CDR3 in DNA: TGTGCCAGCAGCTTAGACCGGGACAGGGGGACTGAAGCTTTCTTT.